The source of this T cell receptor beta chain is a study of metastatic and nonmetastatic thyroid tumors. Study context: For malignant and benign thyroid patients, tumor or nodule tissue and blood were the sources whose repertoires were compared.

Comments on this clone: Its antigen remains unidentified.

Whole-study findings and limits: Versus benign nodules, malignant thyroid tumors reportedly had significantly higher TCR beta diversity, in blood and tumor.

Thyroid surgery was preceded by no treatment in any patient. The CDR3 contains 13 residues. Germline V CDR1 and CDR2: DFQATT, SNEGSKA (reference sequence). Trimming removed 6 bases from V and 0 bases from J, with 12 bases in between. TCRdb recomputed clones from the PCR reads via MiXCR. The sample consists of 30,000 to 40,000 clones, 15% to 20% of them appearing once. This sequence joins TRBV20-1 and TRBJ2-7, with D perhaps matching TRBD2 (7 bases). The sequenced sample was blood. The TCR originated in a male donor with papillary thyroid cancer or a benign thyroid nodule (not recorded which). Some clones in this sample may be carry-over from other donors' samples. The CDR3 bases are TGCAGTGCCCGACGGGGGGCCTCCTACGAGCAGTACTTC. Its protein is CSARRGASYEQYF.